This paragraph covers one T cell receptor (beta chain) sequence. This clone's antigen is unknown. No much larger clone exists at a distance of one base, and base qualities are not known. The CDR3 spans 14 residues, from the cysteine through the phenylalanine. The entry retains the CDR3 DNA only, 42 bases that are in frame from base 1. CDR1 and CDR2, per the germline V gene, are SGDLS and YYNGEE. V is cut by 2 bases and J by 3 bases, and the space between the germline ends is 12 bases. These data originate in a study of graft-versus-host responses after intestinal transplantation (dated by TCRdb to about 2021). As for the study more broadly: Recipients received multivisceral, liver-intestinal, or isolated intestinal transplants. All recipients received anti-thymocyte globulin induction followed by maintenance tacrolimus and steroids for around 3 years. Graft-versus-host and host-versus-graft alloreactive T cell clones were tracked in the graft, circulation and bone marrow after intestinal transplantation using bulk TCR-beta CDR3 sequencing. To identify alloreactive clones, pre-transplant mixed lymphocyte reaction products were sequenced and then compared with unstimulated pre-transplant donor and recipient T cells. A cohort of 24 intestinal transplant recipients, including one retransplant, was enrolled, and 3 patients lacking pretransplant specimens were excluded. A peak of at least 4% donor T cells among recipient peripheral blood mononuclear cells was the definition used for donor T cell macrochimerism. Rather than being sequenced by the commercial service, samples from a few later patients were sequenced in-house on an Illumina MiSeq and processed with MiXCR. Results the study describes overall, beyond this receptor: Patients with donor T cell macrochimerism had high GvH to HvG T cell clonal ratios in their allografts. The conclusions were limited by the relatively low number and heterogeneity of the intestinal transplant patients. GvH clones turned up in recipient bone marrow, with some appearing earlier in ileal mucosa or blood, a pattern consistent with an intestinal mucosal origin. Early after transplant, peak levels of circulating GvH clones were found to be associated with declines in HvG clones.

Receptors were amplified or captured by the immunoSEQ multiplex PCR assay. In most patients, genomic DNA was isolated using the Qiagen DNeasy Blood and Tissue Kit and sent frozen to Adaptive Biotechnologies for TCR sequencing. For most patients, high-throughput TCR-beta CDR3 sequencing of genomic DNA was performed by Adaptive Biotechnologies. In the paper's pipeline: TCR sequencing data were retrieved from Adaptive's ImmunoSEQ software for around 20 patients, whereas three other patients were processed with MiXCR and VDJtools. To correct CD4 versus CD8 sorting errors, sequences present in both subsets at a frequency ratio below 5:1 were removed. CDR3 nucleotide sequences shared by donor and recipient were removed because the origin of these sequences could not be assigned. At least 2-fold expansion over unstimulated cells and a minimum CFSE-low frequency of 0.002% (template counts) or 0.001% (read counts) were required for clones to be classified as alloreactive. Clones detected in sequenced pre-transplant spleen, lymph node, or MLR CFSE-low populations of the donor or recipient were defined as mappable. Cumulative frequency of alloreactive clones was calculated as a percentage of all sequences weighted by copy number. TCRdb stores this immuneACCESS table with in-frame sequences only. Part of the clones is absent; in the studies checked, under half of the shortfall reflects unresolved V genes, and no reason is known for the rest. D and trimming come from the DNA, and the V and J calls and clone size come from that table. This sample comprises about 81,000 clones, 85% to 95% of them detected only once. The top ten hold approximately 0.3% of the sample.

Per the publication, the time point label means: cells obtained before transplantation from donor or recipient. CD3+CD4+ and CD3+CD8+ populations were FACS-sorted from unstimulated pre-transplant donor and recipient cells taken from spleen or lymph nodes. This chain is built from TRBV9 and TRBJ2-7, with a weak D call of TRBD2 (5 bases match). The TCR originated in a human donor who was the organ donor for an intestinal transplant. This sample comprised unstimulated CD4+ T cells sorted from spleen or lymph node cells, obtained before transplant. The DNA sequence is TGTGCCAGCAGCGTCGGTCCCGGGGTCTACGAGCAGTACTTC. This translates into CASSVGPGVYEQYF.